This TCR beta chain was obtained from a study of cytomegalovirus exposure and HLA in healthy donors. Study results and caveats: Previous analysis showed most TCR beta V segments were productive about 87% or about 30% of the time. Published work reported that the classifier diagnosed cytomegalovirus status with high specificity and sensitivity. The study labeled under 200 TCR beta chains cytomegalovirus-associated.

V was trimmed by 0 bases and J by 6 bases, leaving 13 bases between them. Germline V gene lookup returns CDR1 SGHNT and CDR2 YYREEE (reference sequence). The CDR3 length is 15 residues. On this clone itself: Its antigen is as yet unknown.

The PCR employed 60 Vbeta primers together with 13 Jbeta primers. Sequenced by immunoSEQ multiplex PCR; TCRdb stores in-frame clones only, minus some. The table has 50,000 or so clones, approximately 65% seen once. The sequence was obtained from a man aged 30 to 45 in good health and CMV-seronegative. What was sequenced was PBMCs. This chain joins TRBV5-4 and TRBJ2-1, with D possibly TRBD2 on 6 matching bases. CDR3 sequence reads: CASSLVGRVLNEQFF. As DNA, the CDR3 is TGTGCCAGCAGCTTGGTCGGGAGAGTCCTCAATGAGCAGTTCTTC.